The 24 T cell receptor beta chains listed next were all sequenced from one sample in a study of blood T cell repertoires in COVID-19. Some clones are missing from TCRdb's copy, which holds only in-frame ones; the method was immunoSEQ multiplex PCR. The data hold about 140,000 clones, with 80% observed a single time. Sequenced input: peripheral blood. The receptors here all came from a woman aged 50 to 65 with acute or convalescent COVID-19.

This clone was recorded a few times. This chain joins TRBV7-2 and TRBJ1-5, with 10 bases identical to TRBD1. The V gene's germline CDR1 is SGHTA and CDR2 FQGNSA. CDR3 size: 15 residues. V shed 3 bases and J 4 bases; nucleotides not matched to a gene: 3. As DNA, the CDR3 is TGTGCCAGCAGCTTCCGGACAGGGGGTAATCAGCCCCAGCATTTT. Protein sequence: CASSFRTGGNQPQHF. Drawing the rest from reference TRBV7-2 and TRBJ1-5, the complete variable domain is GAGVSQSPSNKVTEKGKDVELRCDPISGHTALYWYRQSLGQGLEFLIYFQGNSAPDKSGLPSDRFSAERTGGSVSTLTIQRTQQEDSAVYLCASSFRTGGNQPQHFGDGTRLSIL.

This clone appeared a few times. The chain links TRBV27 to TRBJ1-5; the D gene is possibly TRBD1 (6 bases). V was cut by 6 bases and J by 4 bases, with 19 bases left in between. CDR1 MNHEY and CDR2 SMNVEV come from the germline V gene (reference sequence). This CDR3 spans 16 amino acids. In DNA form, the CDR3 reads TGTGCCAGCAGAAAAGACGGGACACCCACAAATCAGCCCCAGCATTTT. Translated: CASRKDGTPTNQPQHF.

The V and J genes are TRBV13 and TRBJ2-2; D not certain. Trimming took 3 bases from V and 4 from J, leaving 6 bases between them. The CDR3 is 13 amino acids. From germline, CDR1 is PRHDT and CDR2 FYEKMQ (reference sequence). The CDR3 bases are TGTGCCAGCAGCTTTCAGGCCACCGGGGAGCTGTTTTTT. Protein sequence: CASSFQATGELFF.

The chain uses TRBV5-1 and TRBJ1-4, with D uncertain. With 0 bases removed from V and 11 bases from J, the gap between germline ends came to 14 bases. The V gene's germline CDR1 is SGHRS and CDR2 YFSETQ. The CDR3 loop spans 14 amino acids. CDR3 sequence: CASSLGQDPWKLFF. The CDR3 bases are TGCGCCAGCAGCTTGGGGCAGGATCCTTGGAAACTGTTTTTT.

The chain has TRBV4-2 and TRBJ1-4; TRBD1 aligns across 7 bases. CDR3 length: 16 residues. V lost 1 base to trimming and J lost 5 bases; unmatched junction nucleotides: 7. In germline, CDR1 is LGHNA, CDR2 YNFKEQ. As DNA, the CDR3 is TGTGCCAGCAGCCAAGCGGTAGCGGGACAGAATGAAAAACTGTTTTTT. This codes for CASSQAVAGQNEKLFF.

The rearrangement joins TRBV20-1 to TRBJ2-4; no clear D. Germline V gene sequence: CDR1 DFQATT, CDR2 SNEGSKA (reference sequence). V gave up 5 bases and J gave up 4 bases, with 6 bases separating them. This CDR3 contains 11 residues. The CDR3 loop is CSALIKNIQYF. The DNA of the CDR3 is TGCAGTGCTCTAATTAAAAACATTCAGTACTTC.

This clone appeared a single time. This chain links TRBV4-2 with TRBJ1-5; 9 bases map to TRBD1. Germline V gives CDR1 LGHNA, CDR2 YNFKEQ. The CDR3 has 15 amino acids. V was pared by 2 bases and J by 4 bases, with 3 bases of the junction left unmatched. CDR3 nucleotide sequence: TGTGCCAGCAGCCAAACAGGGGGCTGGAATCAGCCCCAGCATTTT. As protein: CASSQTGGWNQPQHF.

Comments on this clone: This may be a read error, as it is one base from a much larger clone. Other DNA sequences in this specimen translate into the identical CDR3. The rearrangement links TRBV3-1 (or the pseudogene TRBV3-2) to TRBJ1-1; D gene unclear. The CDR3 contains 13 residues. Germline assignment: CDR1 LGHDT and CDR2 YNNKEL (reference sequence). Trimming took 1 base from V and 1 from J, leaving 4 bases between them. The DNA of the CDR3 is TGTGCCAGCAGCCAAGGAGGGAACACTGAAGCTTTCTTT. Its protein product is CASSQGGNTEAFF.

Concerning this clone: Other DNA sequences in the sample encode the same CDR3. V usage is TRBV5-4 and J usage is TRBJ1-1; D not resolved. V shed 2 bases and J shed 4 bases, with 9 bases lying between them. Germline CDR1 reads SGHNT; CDR2 reads YYREEE (reference sequence). The length of the CDR3 is 13 residues. CDR3 bases: TGTGCCAGCAGCTTCGGTGGCGGCACTGAAGCTTTCTTT. Its translation is CASSFGGGTEAFF.

V usage is TRBV10-3 and J usage is TRBJ2-3, with 9 bases identical to TRBD2. The CDR3 totals 16 residues. CDR1 is ENHRY, CDR2 SYGVKD, per germline. The ends lost 8 bases at V and 0 bases at J; junction bases unmatched: 9. DNA of the CDR3: TGTGCCATCCAAGCGGGGGGATACCCTAGCACAGATACGCAGTATTTT. Its protein is CAIQAGGYPSTDTQYF.

The rearrangement links TRBV27 to TRBJ2-1, with 9 positions matching TRBD2. Germline CDR1 and CDR2: MNHEY and SMNVEV (reference sequence). The V segment lost 5 bases and the J segment 2 bases; nucleotides outside the gene matches: 10. The CDR3 length is 17 residues. CDR3 in amino acids: CASSVSGGASAYNEQFF. In DNA, the CDR3 is TGTGCCAGCAGTGTTAGCGGGGGTGCCTCCGCCTACAATGAGCAGTTCTTC.

The gene calls are TRBV7-2 and TRBJ1-5; D not resolved. V lost 3 bases, J lost 4 bases, and 7 bases lay in between. The CDR3 extends over 13 amino acids. The germline V gene has CDR1 SGHTA and CDR2 FQGNSA. The CDR3, as DNA: TGTGCCAGCAGCTTGCAAGAGAATCAGCCCCAGCATTTT. It codes for CASSLQENQPQHF.

The chain couples TRBV9 to TRBJ1-3; D is ambiguous. V gave up 0 bases and J gave up 4 bases, with 20 bases separating them. Germline CDR1 reads SGDLS; CDR2 reads YYNGEE. This CDR3 contains 18 residues. CDR3 region: CASSVVPVRERRGNTIYF. CDR3 coding DNA: TGTGCCAGCAGCGTAGTACCCGTCCGGGAGCGCCGGGGAAACACCATATATTTT.

V usage is TRBV12-3 or TRBV12-4 and J usage is TRBJ1-5; D is unclear. Trimming cost V 3 bases and J 5 bases, with 8 bases left between them. This CDR3 contains 13 residues. In DNA, the CDR3 is TGTGCCAGCAGTTTGAACAGAGATCAGCCCCAGCATTTT. The encoded protein is CASSLNRDQPQHF.

The rearrangement links TRBV9 to TRBJ2-7, with 9 bases that match TRBD1. The CDR3 length is 17 residues. Germline V lookup: CDR1 SGDLS, CDR2 YYNGEE. Unmatched junction bases numbered 13, after V lost 3 bases and J lost 3 bases. CDR3 sequence: CASSAQLGQGGIYEQYF. In DNA, the CDR3 is TGTGCCAGCAGCGCCCAATTGGGACAGGGCGGGATCTACGAGCAGTACTTC.

V usage is TRBV5-4 and J usage is TRBJ1-2; D is unresolved. This CDR3 contains 14 residues. The germline gives CDR1 SGHNT, CDR2 YYREEE (reference sequence). V was shortened by 0 bases and J by 1 base, with 7 bases between the two germline ends. The CDR3 coding sequence is TGTGCCAGCAGCTTGGAAAGCATTAACTATGGCTACACCTTC. This encodes CASSLESINYGYTF.

The rearrangement joins TRBV6-5 to TRBJ1-4; 7 bases are a match to TRBD1. Germline-derived CDR1 and CDR2 are MNHEY and SVGAGI. V was pared by 5 bases and J by 4 bases, with 4 bases of the junction left unmatched. The length of the CDR3 is 14 residues. CDR3 amino acids: CASSRGQRNEKLFF. Here the CDR3 DNA reads TGTGCCAGCAGTCGGGGACAGCGTAATGAAAAACTGTTTTTT.

Points on this clone: With a much larger clone just one base away, this may be a read error. The same CDR3 arises from other DNA sequences in this sample as well. The genes are TRBV19 and TRBJ2-7, with TRBD1 matching 10 bases. J was trimmed by 2 bases and V by 6 bases; bases with no gene match: 4. CDR3 length: 14 residues. CDR1 and CDR2 (germline): LNHDA, SQIVND (reference sequence). This CDR3 is CASSPGTGAYEQYF. The CDR3 nucleotides read TGTGCCAGTAGCCCCGGGACAGGGGCCTACGAGCAGTACTTC.

This chain joins TRBV29-1 and TRBJ2-6, with TRBD1 as a possible D gene (5 bases). Per the germline V gene, CDR1 is SQVTM and CDR2 is ANQGSEA. The V end was cut by 6 bases, the J end by 0 bases, with 15 bases between. The CDR3 totals 16 residues. The CDR3 loop reads CSVVWGPGSGANVLTF. CDR3 sequence (DNA): TGCAGCGTCGTCTGGGGCCCTGGCTCTGGGGCCAACGTCCTGACTTTC.

This clone turned up a few times. The CDR3 reads CASSTAAGYNSPLHF. CDR3 bases: TGTGCCAGCAGTACCGCGGCCGGGTATAATTCACCCCTCCACTTT. This chain uses TRBV2 with TRBJ1-6; D not resolved. Looked up from germline, CDR1 is SNHLY and CDR2 is FYNNEI. The CDR3 runs 15 residues. The V end lost 5 bases, the J end lost 4 bases, and 12 bases lay between the germline ends.

J is TRBJ2-7 and V is TRBV28, with D maybe TRBD1 (6 bases). CDR1 is MDHEN and CDR2 is SYDVKM in the germline V gene. V lost 6 bases and J lost 3, with 9 bases in between. CDR3 size: 12 residues. CDR3 coding DNA: TGTGCCAGCAGGGACAGCCTCTACGAGCAGTACTTC. Encoded protein: CASRDSLYEQYF.

The V and J genes are TRBV30 and TRBJ1-4; 9 nucleotides match TRBD1. Germline V gives CDR1 GTSNPN, CDR2 SVGIG (reference sequence). The V segment lost 2 bases and the J segment 8 bases; nucleotides outside the gene matches: 6. There are 14 residues in the CDR3. The CDR3 sequence is CAWSFGTGREKLFF. CDR3 in DNA: TGTGCCTGGAGTTTTGGGACAGGGAGGGAAAAACTGTTTTTT.

J is TRBJ1-1 and V is TRBV7-9; the D gene is possibly TRBD1 (5 bases). The CDR3 has 13 residues. V gave up 7 bases and J gave up 1 base, with 10 bases separating them. The germline V gene has CDR1 SEHNR and CDR2 FQNEAQ (reference sequence). CDR3 loop: CASTYGANTEAFF. The CDR3 DNA follows: TGTGCCAGCACCTATGGGGCGAACACTGAAGCTTTCTTT.

The gene calls are TRBV10-3 and TRBJ2-7; 12 positions match TRBD2. The junction had 5 bases not matched to a gene; V was cut back by 5 bases and J by 3 bases. Germline V CDR1 and CDR2: ENHRY, SYGVKD. This CDR3 comprises 15 residues. The CDR3 sequence: CAISSTSGGNYEQYF. The CDR3 DNA reads TGTGCCATCAGTTCGACTAGCGGGGGAAACTACGAGCAGTACTTC.